This TCR beta chain stems from a study of blood T cell repertoires in COVID-19. Looking at the study overall: The analysed material was cDNA or gDNA that came from T cells, B-cell-depleted T cells, or PBMCs.

CDR1 SNHLY and CDR2 FYNNEI come from the germline V gene. The ends were cut back, 9 bases at V and 10 bases at J, with 13 bases in the middle. The CDR3 contains 12 residues. Patients of the Seattle cohort, enrolled during active infection, were followed longitudinally. In the original processing: Reference gene primer amplification gave nucleated cell count estimates. Method: immunoSEQ multiplex PCR; TCRdb's copy keeps in-frame clones and lacks some. V, J and clone size reflect that table, while D and trimming were determined from the DNA. The table has approximately 330,000 clones, approximately 90% seen once; the top ten hold 7.5% to 10%.

The chain combines TRBV2 with TRBJ1-6; D may be TRBD1 (6 bases). The clonotype was recovered from a man aged 25-40 years with COVID-19, enrolled during active disease. Sequencing was performed on peripheral blood. The CDR3 sequence is CASRTDYSPLHF. CDR3 in DNA: TGTGCCAGTCGGACAGACTACTCACCCCTCCACTTT.